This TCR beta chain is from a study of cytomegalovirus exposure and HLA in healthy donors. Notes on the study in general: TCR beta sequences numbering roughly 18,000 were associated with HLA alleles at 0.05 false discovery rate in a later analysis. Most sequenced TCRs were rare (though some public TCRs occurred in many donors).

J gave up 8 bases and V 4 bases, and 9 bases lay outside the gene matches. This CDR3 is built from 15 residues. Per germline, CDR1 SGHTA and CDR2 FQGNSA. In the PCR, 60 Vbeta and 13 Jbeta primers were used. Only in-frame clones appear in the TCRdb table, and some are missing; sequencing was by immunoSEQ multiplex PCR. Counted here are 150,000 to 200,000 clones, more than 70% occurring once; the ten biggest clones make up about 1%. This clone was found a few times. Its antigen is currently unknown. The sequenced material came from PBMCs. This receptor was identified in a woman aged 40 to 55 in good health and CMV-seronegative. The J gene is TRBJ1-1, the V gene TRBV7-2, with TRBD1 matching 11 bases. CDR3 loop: CASSSGQGASSEAFF. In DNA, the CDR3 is TGTGCCAGCAGCTCCGGACAGGGGGCTAGTAGCGAAGCTTTCTTT.